The clone carrying this T cell receptor beta chain came up many times. What it binds is unknown. Combining iRepertoire HTBI primers with Arm-PCR of CDR3 regions, the authors built TCR beta libraries. A single record per CDR3 protein comes from TCRdb applying MiXCR to the multiplex PCR reads. The sample includes approximately 400,000 distinct CDR3 sequences, roughly a sixth of them seen just once. The entry originates in a study of regulatory T cells in long-lasting Graves disease. Study results and caveats: Thyroid tissue was not sampled; only peripheral blood was. TCR diversity was lower in persistent Graves' patients (versus newly diagnosed ones).

Indicated time point: newly diagnosed GD, antithyroid drugs for less than 3 months. Preparation of the TCR library used RNA extracted from PBMCs. From an endocrinology department in Xi'an, China, came the patients. Sample: peripheral blood mononuclear cells (PBMCs), taken at new diagnosis, from a patient treated with antithyroid drugs. The receptor was isolated from a female donor with Graves disease.

CDR3 protein: CSARIGTSGYNEQFF. CDR3 nucleotide sequence: TGCAGTGCTAGAATCGGAACTAGCGGCTACAATGAGCAGTTCTTC. The chain employs TRBV20-1 and TRBJ2-1, with 8 bases that match TRBD2. The trim removed 2 bases at V and 3 bases at J, leaving 6 bases unmatched. This CDR3 is built from 15 residues. Germline V lookup: CDR1 DFQATT, CDR2 SNEGSKA (reference sequence).